This is a list of T cell receptor beta chains from one sample in a study of blood T cell repertoires in COVID-19. Profiling relied on immunoSEQ multiplex PCR, and the TCRdb table lists in-frame clones only, not all of them. Of almost 25,000 clones listed, under 95% were seen once; the top ten hold roughly 32%. The sample was peripheral blood. All receptors derive from a man between 65 and 85 years old with active COVID-19. Both conserved end residues are part of each CDR3. The D gene is left open where the match is weak. A row's size may be missing; if present it is once, few, many or a size class.

clone_size d_call j_call v_call cdr3_aa cdr3_nt
NA NA TRBJ2-7 TRBV14 CASSPGTILYEQYF TGTGCCAGCAGCCCCGGGACAATCCTCTACGAGCAGTACTTC
NA NA TRBJ2-3 TRBV7-3 CASSLRRAASTDTQYF TGTGCCAGCAGCTTACGGCGAGCGGCTAGCACAGATACGCAGTATTTT
NA NA TRBJ1-5 TRBV3-1/TRBV3-2 CASSQAGQPQHF TGTGCCAGCAGCCAAGCAGGTCAGCCCCAGCATTTT
few NA TRBJ1-2 TRBV6-1 CASSEWSYGYTF TGTGCCAGCAGTGAGTGGAGCTATGGCTACACCTTC
few TRBD1 TRBJ1-2 TRBV4-1 CASSQLTGTGASLYGYTF TGCGCCAGCAGCCAACTTACCGGGACAGGGGCCTCCCTCTATGGCTACACCTTC
NA NA TRBJ1-3 TRBV9 CASSAPDRSGNTIYF TGTGCCAGCAGCGCACCCGACAGGTCTGGAAACACCATATATTTT
NA NA TRBJ2-7 TRBV19 CASRFSPGHAYEQYF TGTGCCAGTAGGTTTTCCCCGGGACATGCCTACGAGCAGTACTTC
NA NA TRBJ1-1 TRBV28 CASTRGPAQGTEAFF TGTGCCAGCACCCGAGGCCCCGCCCAGGGGACTGAAGCTTTCTTT
NA NA TRBJ1-6 TRBV28 CASSLVGLNSPLHF TGTGCCAGCAGTTTGGTGGGGCTAAATTCACCCCTCCACTTT
once TRBD1 TRBJ1-4 TRBV5-4 CASSYRTGVVGNEKLFF TGTGCCAGCAGCTATAGGACAGGGGTAGTAGGTAATGAAAAACTGTTTTTT
NA TRBD2 TRBJ2-3 TRBV9 CASSLAGAWTDTQYF TGTGCCAGCAGCCTCGCGGGAGCTTGGACAGATACGCAGTATTTT
NA NA TRBJ2-5 TRBV19 CASSIKETQYF TGTGCCAGTAGTATCAAAGAGACCCAGTACTTC
NA TRBD2 TRBJ2-3 TRBV24-1 CAIGSGSTDTQYF TGTGCCATAGGTAGCGGGAGTACAGATACGCAGTATTTT
NA NA TRBJ1-5 TRBV11-2 CASSLARVGEPQHF TGTGCCAGCAGCTTAGCCCGGGTCGGGGAGCCCCAGCATTTT
once NA TRBJ2-5 TRBV7-2 CASSFQAGETQYF TGTGCCAGCAGCTTCCAGGCTGGAGAGACCCAGTACTTC
NA NA TRBJ1-1 TRBV28 CASSLGVYPGTEAFF TGTGCCAGCAGCCTCGGAGTCTACCCGGGCACTGAAGCTTTCTTT
NA NA TRBJ1-4 TRBV5-1 CASSPRGSADEKLFF TGCGCCAGCAGCCCCCGAGGCAGCGCCGATGAAAAACTGTTTTTT
NA TRBD1 TRBJ1-6 TRBV7-2 CASSLGQGGSPLHF TGTGCCAGCAGCTTAGGACAGGGAGGATCACCCCTCCACTTT
NA NA TRBJ2-2 TRBV7-2 CASSLGTASSGELFF TGTGCCAGCAGCTTAGGGACAGCTTCTTCCGGGGAGCTGTTTTTT
NA NA TRBJ2-7 TRBV27 CASSFGQGRSYEQYF TGTGCCAGCAGTTTCGGGCAGGGTAGGTCCTACGAGCAGTACTTC
few TRBD1 TRBJ1-6 TRBV30 CAWSPGTASPLHF TGTGCCTGGAGCCCCGGGACAGCCTCACCCCTCCACTTT
NA TRBD1 TRBJ1-5 TRBV28 CASSSDRVGQPQHF TGTGCCAGCAGTTCGGACAGGGTGGGTCAGCCCCAGCATTTT
NA NA TRBJ1-6 TRBV9 CASSTGTSSSYNSPLHF TGTGCCAGCAGCACAGGGACATCTAGCTCCTATAATTCACCCCTCCACTTT
NA NA TRBJ1-1 TRBV18 CASSPREGRNTEAFF TGTGCCAGCTCACCACGGGAGGGGAGGAACACTGAAGCTTTCTTT
NA NA TRBJ1-1 TRBV2 CASSRLDSLAFF TGTGCCAGCAGCCGATTGGACAGTCTTGCTTTCTTT
NA NA TRBJ2-2 TRBV3-1/TRBV3-2 CASSPGQGPGELFF TGTGCCAGCAGCCCCGGGCAGGGCCCCGGGGAGCTGTTTTTT
NA TRBD1 TRBJ2-5 TRBV7-9 CASSRRQGALTQYF TGTGCCAGCAGCCGCCGACAGGGGGCTCTCACCCAGTACTTC
NA TRBD2 TRBJ2-7 TRBV7-2 CASSLLAGVSYEQYF TGTGCCAGCAGCCTGCTAGCGGGAGTAAGCTACGAGCAGTACTTC
NA NA TRBJ1-3 TRBV18 CASSPTTGSRNTIYF TGTGCCAGCTCACCAACGACGGGATCTAGGAACACCATATATTTT
NA TRBD1 TRBJ2-1 TRBV7-2 CASTLDRGNEQFF TGTGCCAGCACCCTGGACAGGGGCAATGAGCAGTTCTTC
once NA TRBJ2-2 TRBV4-3 CASSQAGLTANTGELFF TGCGCCAGCAGCCAAGCGGGACTTACGGCGAACACCGGGGAGCTGTTTTTT
NA NA TRBJ2-6 TRBV6-2/TRBV6-3 CASSYSGKGVYGANVLTF TGTGCCAGCAGTTACTCGGGCAAGGGAGTCTACGGGGCCAACGTCCTGACTTTC
NA TRBD1 TRBJ2-5 TRBV11-2 CASSWPGTAQETQYF TGTGCCAGCAGCTGGCCCGGGACAGCACAAGAGACCCAGTACTTC